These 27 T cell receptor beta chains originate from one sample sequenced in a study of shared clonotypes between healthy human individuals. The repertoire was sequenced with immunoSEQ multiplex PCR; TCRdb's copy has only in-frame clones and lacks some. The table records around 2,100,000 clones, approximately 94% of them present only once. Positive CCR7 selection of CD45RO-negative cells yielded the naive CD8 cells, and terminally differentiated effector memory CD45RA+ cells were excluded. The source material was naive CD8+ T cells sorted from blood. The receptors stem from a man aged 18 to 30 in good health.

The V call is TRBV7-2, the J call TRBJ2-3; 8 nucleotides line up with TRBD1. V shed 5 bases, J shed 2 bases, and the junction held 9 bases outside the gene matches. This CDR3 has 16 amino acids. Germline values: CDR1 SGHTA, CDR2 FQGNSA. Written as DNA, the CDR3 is TGTGCCAGCAGCCCTACGACGCAGGGGGCCACAGATACGCAGTATTTT. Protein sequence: CASSPTTQGATDTQYF.

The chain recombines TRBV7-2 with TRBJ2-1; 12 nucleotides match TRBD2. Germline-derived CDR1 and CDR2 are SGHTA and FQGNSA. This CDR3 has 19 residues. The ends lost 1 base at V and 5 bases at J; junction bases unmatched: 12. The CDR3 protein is CASSLVGPRLAGAHNEQFF. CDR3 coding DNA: TGTGCCAGCAGCTTAGTTGGGCCTAGACTAGCGGGGGCCCACAATGAGCAGTTCTTC.

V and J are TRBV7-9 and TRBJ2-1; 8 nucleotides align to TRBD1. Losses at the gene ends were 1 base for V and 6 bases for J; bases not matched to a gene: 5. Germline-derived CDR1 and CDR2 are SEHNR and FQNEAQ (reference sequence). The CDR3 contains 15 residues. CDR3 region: CASSLVGTGLNEQFF. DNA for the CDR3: TGTGCCAGCAGCTTAGTCGGGACAGGTCTCAATGAGCAGTTCTTC.

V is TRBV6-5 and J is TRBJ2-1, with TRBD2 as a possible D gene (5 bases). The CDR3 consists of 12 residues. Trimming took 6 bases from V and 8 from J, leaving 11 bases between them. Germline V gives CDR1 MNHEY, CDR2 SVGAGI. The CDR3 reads CASSKDGDEQFF. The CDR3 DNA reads TGTGCCAGCAGCAAGGACGGGGATGAGCAGTTCTTC.

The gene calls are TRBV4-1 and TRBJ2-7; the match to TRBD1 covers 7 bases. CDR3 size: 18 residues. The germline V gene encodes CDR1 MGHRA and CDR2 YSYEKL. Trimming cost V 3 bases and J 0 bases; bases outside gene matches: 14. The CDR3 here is CASSHERDTGVASYEQYF. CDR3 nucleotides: TGCGCCAGCAGCCACGAAAGGGATACAGGGGTGGCCTCCTACGAGCAGTACTTC.

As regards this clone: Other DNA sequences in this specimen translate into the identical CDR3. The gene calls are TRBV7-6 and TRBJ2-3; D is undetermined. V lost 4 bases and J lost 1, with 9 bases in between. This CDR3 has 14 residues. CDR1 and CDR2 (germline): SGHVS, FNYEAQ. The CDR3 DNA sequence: TGTGCCAGCAGCTCCCGACAAGGCACAGATACGCAGTATTTT. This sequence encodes CASSSRQGTDTQYF.

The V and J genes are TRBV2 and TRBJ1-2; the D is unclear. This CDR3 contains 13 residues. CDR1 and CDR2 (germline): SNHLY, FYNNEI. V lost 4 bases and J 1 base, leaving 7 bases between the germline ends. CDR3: CASSVEINYGYTF. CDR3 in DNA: TGTGCCAGCAGTGTTGAGATTAACTATGGCTACACCTTC.

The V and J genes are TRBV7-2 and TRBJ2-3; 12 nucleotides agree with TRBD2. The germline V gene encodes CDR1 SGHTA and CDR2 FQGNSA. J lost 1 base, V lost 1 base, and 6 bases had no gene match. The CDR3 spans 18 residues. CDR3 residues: CASSLGASGRDGTDTQYF. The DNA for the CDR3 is TGTGCCAGCAGCTTAGGAGCTAGCGGGAGGGACGGCACAGATACGCAGTATTTT.

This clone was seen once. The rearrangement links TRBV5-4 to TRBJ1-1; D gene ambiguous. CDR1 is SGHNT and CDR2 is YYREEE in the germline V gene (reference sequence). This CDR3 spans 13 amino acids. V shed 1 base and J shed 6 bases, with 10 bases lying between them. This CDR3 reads CASSLKGSPEAFF. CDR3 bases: TGTGCCAGCAGCTTGAAGGGCAGCCCTGAAGCTTTCTTT.

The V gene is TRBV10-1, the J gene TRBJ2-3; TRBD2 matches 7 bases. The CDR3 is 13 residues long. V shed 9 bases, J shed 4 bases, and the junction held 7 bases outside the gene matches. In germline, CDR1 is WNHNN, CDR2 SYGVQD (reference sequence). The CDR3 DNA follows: TGCGCCAGTTCGACTAGCTTGGCAGATACGCAGTATTTT. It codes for CASSTSLADTQYF.

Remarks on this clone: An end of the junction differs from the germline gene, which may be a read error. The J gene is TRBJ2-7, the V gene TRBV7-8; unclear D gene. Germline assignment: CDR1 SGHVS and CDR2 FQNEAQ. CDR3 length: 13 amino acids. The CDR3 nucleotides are TGTGCCAGCAGCTTAGAATTGTCTGAGGAGCAATACTTC. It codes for CASSLELSEEQYF.

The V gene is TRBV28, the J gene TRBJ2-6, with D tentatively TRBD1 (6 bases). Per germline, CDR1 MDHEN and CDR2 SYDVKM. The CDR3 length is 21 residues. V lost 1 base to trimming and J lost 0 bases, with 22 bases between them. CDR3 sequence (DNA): TGTGCCAGCAGTTTATATGGGTCGGGGCAGGGGTCTATCTCTGGGGCCAACGTCCTGACTTTC. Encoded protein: CASSLYGSGQGSISGANVLTF.

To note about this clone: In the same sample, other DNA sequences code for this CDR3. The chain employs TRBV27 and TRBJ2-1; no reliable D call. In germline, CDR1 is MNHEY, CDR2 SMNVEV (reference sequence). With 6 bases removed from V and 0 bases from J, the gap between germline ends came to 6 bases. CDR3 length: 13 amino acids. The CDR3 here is CASSLNSYNEQFF. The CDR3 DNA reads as TGTGCCAGCAGCCTAAACTCCTACAATGAGCAGTTCTTC.

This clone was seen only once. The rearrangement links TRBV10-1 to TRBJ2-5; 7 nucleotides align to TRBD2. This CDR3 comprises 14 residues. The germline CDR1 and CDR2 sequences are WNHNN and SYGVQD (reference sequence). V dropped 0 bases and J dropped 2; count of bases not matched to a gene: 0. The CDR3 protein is CASSESGLQETQYF. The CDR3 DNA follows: TGCGCCAGCAGTGAGTCGGGACTACAAGAGACCCAGTACTTC.

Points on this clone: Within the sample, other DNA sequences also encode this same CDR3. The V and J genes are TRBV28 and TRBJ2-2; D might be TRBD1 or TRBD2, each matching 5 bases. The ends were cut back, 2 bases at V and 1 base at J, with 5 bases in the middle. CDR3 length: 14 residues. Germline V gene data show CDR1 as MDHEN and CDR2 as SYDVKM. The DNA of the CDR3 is TGTGCCAGCAGTTTAGGGGGGAACACCGGGGAGCTGTTTTTT. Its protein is CASSLGGNTGELFF.

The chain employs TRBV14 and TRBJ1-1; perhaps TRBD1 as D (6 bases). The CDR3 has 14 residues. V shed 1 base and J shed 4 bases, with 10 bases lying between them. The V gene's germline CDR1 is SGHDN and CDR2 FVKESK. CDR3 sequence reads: CASSQVTGITEAFF. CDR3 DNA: TGTGCCAGCAGCCAAGTCACAGGGATCACTGAAGCTTTCTTT.

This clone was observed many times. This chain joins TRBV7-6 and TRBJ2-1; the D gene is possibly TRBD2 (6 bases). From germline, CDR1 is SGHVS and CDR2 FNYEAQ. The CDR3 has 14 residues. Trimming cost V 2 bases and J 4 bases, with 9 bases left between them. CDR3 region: CASSLSGPYNEQFF. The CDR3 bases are TGTGCCAGCAGCTTAAGCGGGCCTTACAATGAGCAGTTCTTC.

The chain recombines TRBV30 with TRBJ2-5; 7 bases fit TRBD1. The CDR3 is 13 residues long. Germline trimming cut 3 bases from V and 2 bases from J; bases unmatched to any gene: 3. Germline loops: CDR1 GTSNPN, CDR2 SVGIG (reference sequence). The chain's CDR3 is CAWRKTGQETQYF. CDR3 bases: TGTGCCTGGAGGAAGACAGGGCAAGAGACCCAGTACTTC.

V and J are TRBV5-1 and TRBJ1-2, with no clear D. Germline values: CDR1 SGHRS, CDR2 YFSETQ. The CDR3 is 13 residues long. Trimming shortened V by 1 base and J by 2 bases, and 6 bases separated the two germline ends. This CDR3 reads CASSLWGNYGYTF. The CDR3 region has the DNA TGCGCCAGCAGCTTGTGGGGAAACTATGGCTACACCTTC.

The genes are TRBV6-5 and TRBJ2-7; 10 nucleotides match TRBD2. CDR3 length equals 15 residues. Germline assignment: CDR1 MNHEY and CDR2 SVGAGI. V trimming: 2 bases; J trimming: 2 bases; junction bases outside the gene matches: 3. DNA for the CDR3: TGTGCCAGCAGTTACCCCCTAGCGGGGGCCTACGAGCAGTACTTC. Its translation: CASSYPLAGAYEQYF.

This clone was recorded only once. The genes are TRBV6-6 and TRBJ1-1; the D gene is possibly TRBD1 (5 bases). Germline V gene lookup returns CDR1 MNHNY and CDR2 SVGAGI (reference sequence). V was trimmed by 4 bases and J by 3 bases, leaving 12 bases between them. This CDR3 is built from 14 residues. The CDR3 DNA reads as TGTGCCAGCAGTTCCCTACAGGCGGACACTGAAGCTTTCTTT. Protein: CASSSLQADTEAFF.

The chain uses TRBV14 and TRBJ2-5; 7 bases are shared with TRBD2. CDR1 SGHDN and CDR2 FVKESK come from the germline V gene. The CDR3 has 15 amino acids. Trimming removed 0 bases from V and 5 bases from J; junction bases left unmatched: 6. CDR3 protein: CASSQDRRRGETQYF. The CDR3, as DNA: TGTGCCAGCAGCCAAGATAGGCGGCGGGGGGAGACCCAGTACTTC.

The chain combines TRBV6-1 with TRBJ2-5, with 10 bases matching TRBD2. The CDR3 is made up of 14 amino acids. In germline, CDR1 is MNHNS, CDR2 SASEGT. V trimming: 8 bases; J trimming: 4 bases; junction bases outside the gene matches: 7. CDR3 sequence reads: CASGERGGRETQYF. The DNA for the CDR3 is TGTGCCAGCGGCGAGCGGGGGGGCCGAGAGACCCAGTACTTC.

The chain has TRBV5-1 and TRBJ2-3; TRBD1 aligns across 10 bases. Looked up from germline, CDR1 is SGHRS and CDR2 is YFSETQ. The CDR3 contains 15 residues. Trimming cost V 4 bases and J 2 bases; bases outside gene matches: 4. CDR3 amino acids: CASSGDRGNTDTQYF. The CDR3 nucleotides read TGCGCCAGCAGCGGGGACAGGGGCAACACAGATACGCAGTATTTT.

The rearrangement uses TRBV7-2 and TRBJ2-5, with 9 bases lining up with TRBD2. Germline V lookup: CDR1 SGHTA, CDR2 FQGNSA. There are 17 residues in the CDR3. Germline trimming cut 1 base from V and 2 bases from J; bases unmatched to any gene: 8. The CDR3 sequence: CASSLVWVSGGQETQYF. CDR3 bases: TGTGCCAGCAGCTTAGTTTGGGTTAGCGGGGGACAAGAGACCCAGTACTTC.

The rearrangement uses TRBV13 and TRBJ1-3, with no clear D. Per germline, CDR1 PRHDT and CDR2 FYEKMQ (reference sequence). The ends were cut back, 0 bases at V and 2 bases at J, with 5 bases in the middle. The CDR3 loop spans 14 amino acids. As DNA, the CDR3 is TGTGCCAGCAGCTTAGGCATAACTGGAAACACCATATATTTT. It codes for CASSLGITGNTIYF.

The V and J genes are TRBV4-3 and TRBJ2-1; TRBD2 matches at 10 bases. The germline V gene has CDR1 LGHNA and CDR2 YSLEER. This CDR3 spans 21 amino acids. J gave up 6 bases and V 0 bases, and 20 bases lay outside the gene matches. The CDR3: CASSQDIRDGGTSVYPNEQFF. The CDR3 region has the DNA TGCGCCAGCAGCCAAGATATTAGGGACGGAGGGACTAGCGTCTACCCCAATGAGCAGTTCTTC.